The 8 T cell receptor beta chains below were found in one sample sequenced in a study of blood T cell repertoires in COVID-19. Sequencing was performed with immunoSEQ multiplex PCR; in TCRdb, only in-frame clones are kept and a portion is missing. The repertoire holds 72,000 or so clones, 70% to 85% seen once, with about 16% in the top ten. The sample was peripheral blood. These TCRs come from a man older than 75 with active COVID-19.

This clone was seen a handful of times. The chain joins TRBV10-3 to TRBJ2-1; TRBD2 aligns across 12 bases. CDR3 length: 16 amino acids. J lost 8 bases, V lost 3 bases, and 8 bases had no gene match. Germline V lookup: CDR1 ENHRY, CDR2 SYGVKD. The CDR3 bases are TGTGCCATCAGTGATCCCGCTAGCGGGAGGGCCCATGAGCAGTTCTTC. It yields the protein CAISDPASGRAHEQFF.

The V and J genes are TRBV11-3 and TRBJ2-3, with 8 bases matching TRBD1. Trimming removed 5 bases from V and 4 bases from J; junction bases left unmatched: 5. CDR3 length: 14 residues. Per germline, CDR1 SGHNT and CDR2 YENEEA. CDR3 nucleotides: TGTGCCAGCAGCCGGACAGGGCGTGCAGATACGCAGTATTTT. Its translation: CASSRTGRADTQYF.

This clone was detected only a few times. The chain has TRBV9 and TRBJ1-2; TRBD1 aligns across 8 bases. The V gene's germline CDR1 is SGDLS and CDR2 YYNGEE. V lost 1 base, J lost 4 bases, and 3 bases stayed unmatched. The CDR3 spans 14 residues. The CDR3 DNA sequence: TGTGCCAGCAGCGTAACAGGGGGGCCCTATGGCTACACCTTC. This encodes CASSVTGGPYGYTF.

V gene TRBV3-1 (or the pseudogene TRBV3-2) combines with J gene TRBJ2-1; D is unclear. Trimming cost V 4 bases and J 0 bases, with 10 bases left between them. There are 15 residues in the CDR3. Looked up from germline, CDR1 is LGHDT and CDR2 is YNNKEL (reference sequence). The CDR3 sequence: CASSLGRSSYNEQFF. The CDR3 DNA is TGTGCCAGCAGCCTTGGTAGAAGCTCCTACAATGAGCAGTTCTTC.

The chain recombines TRBV9 with TRBJ2-2; 7 nucleotides line up with TRBD1. J was trimmed by 1 base and V by 4 bases; bases with no gene match: 4. Per the germline V gene, CDR1 is SGDLS and CDR2 is YYNGEE. The CDR3 loop spans 15 amino acids. This CDR3 is CASSFRQGNTGELFF. The CDR3 DNA follows: TGTGCCAGCAGCTTCCGACAGGGGAACACCGGGGAGCTGTTTTTT.

The chain carries TRBV12-3 or TRBV12-4 and TRBJ1-5; D uncertain. CDR3 length: 13 amino acids. V shed 3 bases and J shed 4 bases, with 7 bases lying between them. CDR3: CASSLSQNQPQHF. The CDR3 DNA follows: TGTGCCAGCAGTTTGTCCCAGAATCAGCCCCAGCATTTT.

The table lists this clone with many counts. The genes are TRBV15 and TRBJ1-5; TRBD1 matches 8 bases. CDR1 LNHNV and CDR2 YYDKDF come from the germline V gene (reference sequence). Losses at the gene ends were 4 bases for V and 3 bases for J; bases not matched to a gene: 11. The CDR3 runs to 17 residues. Written as DNA, the CDR3 is TGTGCCACCAGCAATCCGTCCGGGACAGGACTCAATCAGCCCCAGCATTTT. This translates into CATSNPSGTGLNQPQHF.

This chain links TRBV9 with TRBJ2-3; the D is unclear. The germline V and J ends were trimmed by 2 bases and 0 bases, with 7 bases remaining between them. In germline, CDR1 is SGDLS, CDR2 YYNGEE. The CDR3 is 14 amino acids. CDR3 residues: CASSVQSSTDTQYF. The CDR3 nucleotides are TGTGCCAGCAGCGTGCAGTCCAGCACAGATACGCAGTATTTT.